This T cell receptor (beta chain) was identified in a study of T cell responses to AZD1222 COVID-19 vaccine. Study outcomes and limitations: White British donors predominated, females outnumbered males, and clonal diversity was possibly underestimated.

The CDR3 has 15 residues. Deletions cut 3 bases from V and 7 bases from J, with 13 bases between. CDR1 is LNHNV, CDR2 YYDKDF, per germline (reference sequence). This clone was observed once. Antigen: not known. Using immunoSEQ multiplex PCR, the repertoire was profiled, and TCRdb retains in-frame clones only, with some absent. Of approximately 130,000 clones listed, roughly 93% were seen once; the top ten hold approximately 3.1%. This specimen consisted of peripheral blood, obtained on day 0 of AZD1222 vaccination. The origin of this receptor is an adult in good health. J is TRBJ1-6 and V is TRBV15; possible D gene TRBD1, 6 bases. This CDR3 reads CATSRGDTKNSPLHF. For the CDR3, the DNA is TGTGCCACCAGCAGGGGGGACACCAAAAATTCACCCCTCCACTTT.